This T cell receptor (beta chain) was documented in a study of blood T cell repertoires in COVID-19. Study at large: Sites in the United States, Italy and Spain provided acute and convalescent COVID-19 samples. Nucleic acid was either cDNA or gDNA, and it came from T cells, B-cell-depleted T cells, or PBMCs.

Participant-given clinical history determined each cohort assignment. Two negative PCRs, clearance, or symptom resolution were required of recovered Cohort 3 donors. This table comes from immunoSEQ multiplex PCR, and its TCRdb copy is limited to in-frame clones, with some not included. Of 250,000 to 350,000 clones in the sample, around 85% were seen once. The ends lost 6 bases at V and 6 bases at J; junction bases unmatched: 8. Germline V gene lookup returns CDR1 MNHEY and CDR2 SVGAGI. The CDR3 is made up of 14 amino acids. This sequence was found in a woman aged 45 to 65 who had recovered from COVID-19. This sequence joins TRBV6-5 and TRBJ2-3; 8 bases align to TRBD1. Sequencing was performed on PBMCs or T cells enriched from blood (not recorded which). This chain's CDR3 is CASRKDRVADTQYF. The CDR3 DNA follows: TGTGCCAGCAGAAAGGACAGGGTGGCGGATACGCAGTATTTT.